The T cell receptor (beta chain) under discussion was sequenced for a study of blood T cell repertoires in COVID-19. Study at large: The United States, Italy and Spain were the sources of the acute and convalescent COVID-19 samples. From T cells, B-cell-depleted T cells, or PBMCs came the material, which was cDNA or gDNA.

Original processing notes: Nucleated cell counts were estimated from reference gene primer amplification. The table came from immunoSEQ multiplex PCR; TCRdb's copy has only in-frame clones and leaves some out. V and J calls and clone size are as listed in that table; D and trimming were resolved from the DNA. The data show 250,000 to 350,000 clones, around 81% seen once. While infection was still active, Seattle patients were enrolled and then followed longitudinally. The material sequenced was peripheral blood. This clonotype was sampled from a person between 65 and 79 years old with COVID-19, enrolled during active disease.

The DNA of the CDR3 is TGTGCCAGCAGCTTAAGAGGTGGGGGACTAGCGGGAGTTTCAGATACGCAGTATTTT. Its translation: CASSLRGGGLAGVSDTQYF. The chain employs TRBV7-2 and TRBJ2-3, with 14 bases aligning to TRBD2. Germline V gene sequence: CDR1 SGHTA, CDR2 FQGNSA. The CDR3 is made up of 19 amino acids. V dropped 2 bases and J dropped 4; count of bases not matched to a gene: 11.